This TCR beta chain was found in a study of cytomegalovirus exposure and HLA in healthy donors. Study results and limitations: The authors assumed roughly uniform sequencing depth across donors for presence/absence analyses. In a later analysis, specific HLA alleles were associated with 16,000 or so TCR beta sequences at a 0.05 false discovery rate. The authors judged a highly shared variant cluster likely a sequencing artifact.

As to this clone: Its antigen remains unknown.

PCR amplification relied on 60 Vbeta primers (plus 13 Jbeta primers). TCRdb keeps only in-frame clones here, not all; method: immunoSEQ multiplex PCR. The table includes 160,000 or so clones, around four fifths detected once. V gave up 2 bases and J gave up 3 bases; unmatched junction bases: 6. Germline values: CDR1 SQVTM, CDR2 ANQGSEA. The CDR3 totals 15 residues. The sequencing input was PBMCs. V is TRBV29-1 and J is TRBJ2-1; 8 bases are shared with TRBD2. The sequence was collected from a man younger than 35 in good health and CMV-seropositive. CDR3 protein: CSVEPGRGNYNEQFF. In DNA form, the CDR3 reads TGCAGCGTTGAACCCGGGAGGGGAAACTACAATGAGCAGTTCTTC.